This T cell receptor beta chain was found in a study of T cell responses to AZD1222 COVID-19 vaccine. General study results and limits: White British people made up most donors, females outnumbered males, and clonal diversity was possibly underestimated. Receipt of two AZD1222 doses was followed by a rise in Spike-specific TCR breadth and depth. In the spike-specific TCR repertoire, nearly half reportedly target unmutated variant regions.

Trimming at V came to 10 bases and at J to 9 bases, leaving 11 bases not matched to a gene. This CDR3 comprises 13 residues. Germline CDR1 reads LGHDT; CDR2 reads YNNKEL (reference sequence). For this clone: The antigen remains unidentified.

Some clones are missing from TCRdb's copy, which holds only in-frame ones; the method was immunoSEQ multiplex PCR. The table shows under 140,000 clones, with about 90% occurring only once. The rearrangement links TRBV3-1 (or the pseudogene TRBV3-2) to TRBJ2-4, with 8 nucleotides matching TRBD1. The sequencing used peripheral blood, collected on day 0 of AZD1222 vaccination. This TCR derives from an adult in good health. CDR3 in DNA: TGTGCCACCACAAGACAGGGGTTAAGCATTCAGTACTTC. Translation gives CATTRQGLSIQYF.